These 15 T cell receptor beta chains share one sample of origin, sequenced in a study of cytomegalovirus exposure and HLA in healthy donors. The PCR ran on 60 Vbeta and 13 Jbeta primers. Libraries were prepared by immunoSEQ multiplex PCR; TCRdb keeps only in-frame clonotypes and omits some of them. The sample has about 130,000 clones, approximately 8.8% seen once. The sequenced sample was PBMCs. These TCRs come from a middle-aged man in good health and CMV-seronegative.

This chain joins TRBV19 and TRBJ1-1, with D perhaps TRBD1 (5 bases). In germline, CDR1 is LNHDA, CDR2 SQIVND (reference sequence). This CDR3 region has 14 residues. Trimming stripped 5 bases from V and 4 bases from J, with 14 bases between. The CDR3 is CASSQQAHGTEAFF. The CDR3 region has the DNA TGTGCCAGTAGTCAACAGGCCCACGGCACTGAAGCTTTCTTT.

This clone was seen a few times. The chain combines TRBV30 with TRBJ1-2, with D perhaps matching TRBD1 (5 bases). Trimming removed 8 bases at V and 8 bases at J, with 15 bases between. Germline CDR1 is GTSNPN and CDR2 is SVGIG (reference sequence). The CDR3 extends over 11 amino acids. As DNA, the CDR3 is TGTGCCGGGCAGGGTCCGAACGGCTACACCTTC. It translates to CAGQGPNGYTF.

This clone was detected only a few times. Here the CDR3 reads CSVSVTEAFF. For the CDR3, the DNA is TGCAGCGTTTCAGTCACTGAAGCTTTCTTT. The chain is built from TRBV29-1 and TRBJ1-1; D gene uncertain. Trimming removed 5 bases at V and 4 bases at J, with 5 bases between. Germline values: CDR1 SQVTM, CDR2 ANQGSEA. The CDR3 runs to 10 residues. Using reference TRBV29-1 and TRBJ1-1 for the parts outside the CDR3, the full variable domain is SAVISQKPSRDICQRGTSLTIQCQVDSQVTMMFWYRQQPGQSLTLIATANQGSEATYESGFVIDKFPISRPNLTFSTLTVSNMSPEDSSIYLCSVSVTEAFFGQGTRLTVV.

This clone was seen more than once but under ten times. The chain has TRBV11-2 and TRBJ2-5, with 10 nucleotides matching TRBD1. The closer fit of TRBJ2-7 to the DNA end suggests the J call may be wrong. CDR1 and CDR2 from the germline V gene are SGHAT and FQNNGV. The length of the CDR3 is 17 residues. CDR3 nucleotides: TGTGCCAGCAGCTTAGATTGGGGACAGGGGCCCTCCTACGAGCAGTACTTC. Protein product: CASSLDWGQGPSYEQYF.

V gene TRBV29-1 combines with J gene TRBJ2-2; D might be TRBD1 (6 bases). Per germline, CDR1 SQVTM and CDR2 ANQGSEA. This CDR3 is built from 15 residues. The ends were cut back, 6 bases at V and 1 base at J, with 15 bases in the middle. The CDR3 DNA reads TGCAGCGTGGCCGGGACACTTAAGAACACCGGGGAGCTGTTTTTT. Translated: CSVAGTLKNTGELFF.

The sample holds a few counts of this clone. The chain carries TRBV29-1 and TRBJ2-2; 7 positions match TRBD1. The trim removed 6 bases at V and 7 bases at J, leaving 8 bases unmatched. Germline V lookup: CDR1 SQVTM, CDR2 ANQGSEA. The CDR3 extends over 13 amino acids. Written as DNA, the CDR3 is TGCAGCGTCCAGACGTGGACAGGCGGGGAGCTGTTTTTT. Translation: CSVQTWTGGELFF.

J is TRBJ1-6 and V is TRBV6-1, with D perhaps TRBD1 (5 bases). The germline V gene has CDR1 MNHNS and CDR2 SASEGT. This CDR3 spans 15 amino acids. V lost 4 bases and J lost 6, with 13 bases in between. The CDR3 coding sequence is TGTGCCAGCAGTGTAGGGGAAACTTTTAATTCACCCCTCCACTTT. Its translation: CASSVGETFNSPLHF.

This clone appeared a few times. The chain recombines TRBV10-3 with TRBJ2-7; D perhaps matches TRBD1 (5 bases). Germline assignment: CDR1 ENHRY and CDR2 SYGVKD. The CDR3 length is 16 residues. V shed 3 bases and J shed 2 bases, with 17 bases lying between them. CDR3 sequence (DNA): TGTGCCATCAGTGATAGAAAGGGGCAGGCTACCTACGAGCAGTACTTC. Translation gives CAISDRKGQATYEQYF.

The CDR3 region is CASRGSNQPQHF. The CDR3 coding sequence is TGTGCCAGTAGGGGCAGCAATCAGCCCCAGCATTTT. V gene TRBV19 combines with J gene TRBJ1-5; D ambiguous. The CDR3 runs to 12 residues. V was cut by 6 bases and J by 1 base, with 4 bases left in between. Germline V gives CDR1 LNHDA, CDR2 SQIVND (reference sequence).

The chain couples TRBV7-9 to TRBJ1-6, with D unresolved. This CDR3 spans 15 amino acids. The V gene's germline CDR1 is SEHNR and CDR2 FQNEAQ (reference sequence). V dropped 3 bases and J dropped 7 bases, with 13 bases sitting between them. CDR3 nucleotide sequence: TGTGCCAGCAGCTTTGGAGGGAATCCCAATTCACCCCTCCACTTT. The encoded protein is CASSFGGNPNSPLHF.

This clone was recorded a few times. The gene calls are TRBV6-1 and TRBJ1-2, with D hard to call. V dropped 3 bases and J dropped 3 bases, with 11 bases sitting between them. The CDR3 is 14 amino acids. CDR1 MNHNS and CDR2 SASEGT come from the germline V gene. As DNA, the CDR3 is TGTGCCAGCAGTGAGAACCAGGCCCACTATGGCTACACCTTC. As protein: CASSENQAHYGYTF.

The CDR3 spells CASSLTTGDTEAFF. The CDR3 bases are TGCGCCAGCAGCCTAACGACAGGGGACACTGAAGCTTTCTTT. This chain uses TRBV4-1 with TRBJ1-1; the match to TRBD1 covers 8 bases. Germline V gene data show CDR1 as MGHRA and CDR2 as YSYEKL. The CDR3 consists of 14 residues. V gave up 4 bases and J gave up 3 bases; unmatched junction bases: 4.

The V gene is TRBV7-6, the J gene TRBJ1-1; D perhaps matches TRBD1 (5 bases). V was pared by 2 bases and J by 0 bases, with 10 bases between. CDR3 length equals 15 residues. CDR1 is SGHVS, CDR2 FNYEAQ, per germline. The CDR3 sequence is CASSLITGLNTEAFF. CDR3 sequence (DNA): TGTGCCAGCAGCTTAATTACAGGATTGAACACTGAAGCTTTCTTT.

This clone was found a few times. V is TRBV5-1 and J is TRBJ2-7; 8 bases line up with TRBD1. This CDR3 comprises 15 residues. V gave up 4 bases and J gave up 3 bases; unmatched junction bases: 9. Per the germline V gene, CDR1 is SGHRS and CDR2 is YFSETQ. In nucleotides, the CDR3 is TGCGCCAGCAGCCAGGCCGGGACAGGAGTCTACGAGCAGTACTTC. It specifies CASSQAGTGVYEQYF.

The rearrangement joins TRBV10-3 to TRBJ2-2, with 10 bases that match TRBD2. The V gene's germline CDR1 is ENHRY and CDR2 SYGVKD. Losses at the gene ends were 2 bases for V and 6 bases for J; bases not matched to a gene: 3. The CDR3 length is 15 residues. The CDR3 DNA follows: TGTGCCATCAGTGAGCCCAGCGGGGGGGCCGGGGAGCTGTTTTTT. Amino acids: CAISEPSGGAGELFF.